Below, one T cell receptor beta chain is given with its context. Which antigen it targets is not known. Per-base quality was not reported, and no clone a single base away is much larger than it. The time point label corresponds to: cells obtained before transplantation from donor or recipient. CD3+CD4+ and CD3+CD8+ populations were FACS-sorted from unstimulated pre-transplant donor and recipient cells taken from spleen or lymph nodes. The data belong to a study of graft-versus-host responses after intestinal transplantation (dated by TCRdb to the early 2020s). A note on the overall study: Multivisceral, liver-intestinal, or isolated intestinal transplants were received by the recipients. Every recipient was given anti-thymocyte globulin induction, then maintenance tacrolimus and steroids for 2 to 3 years. After intestinal transplantation, graft-versus-host and host-versus-graft alloreactive T cell clones in the graft, circulation and bone marrow were tracked using bulk TCR-beta CDR3 sequencing. Alloreactive clones were identified by sequencing pre-transplant mixed lymphocyte reaction products and comparing them with unstimulated pre-transplant donor and recipient T cells. The cohort enrolled around 25 intestinal transplant recipients including one retransplant, and a few patients lacking pretransplant specimens were excluded. Donor T cell macrochimerism was defined as a peak of at least 4% donor T cells among recipient peripheral blood mononuclear cells. Samples from three later patients were sequenced in-house on an Illumina MiSeq with MiXCR processing rather than by the commercial service. The paper's findings and limits, for the study overall: Early after transplant, declines in HvG clones were associated with peak levels of circulating GvH clones. High GvH to HvG T cell clonal ratios were observed in the allografts of patients with donor T cell macrochimerism. GvH clones were detected in recipient bone marrow, and some of these GvH clones were observed earlier in ileal mucosa or blood, consistent with an intestinal mucosal origin. The relatively low number and heterogeneity of intestinal transplant patients limited the conclusions.

The library was made by the immunoSEQ multiplex PCR assay. In most patients, genomic DNA was isolated using the Qiagen DNeasy Blood and Tissue Kit and sent frozen to Adaptive Biotechnologies for TCR sequencing. Adaptive Biotechnologies carried out high-throughput TCR-beta CDR3 sequencing of genomic DNA for most patients. The study's own analysis went as follows. Adaptive's ImmunoSEQ software supplied the TCR sequencing data for 15 to 20 patients, while MiXCR and VDJtools were used to process a few other patients. CD4 versus CD8 sorting errors were corrected by removing sequences found in both subsets at a frequency ratio below 5:1. Because the origin of CDR3 nucleotide sequences shared between donor and recipient could not be assigned, those sequences were removed. To be classed as alloreactive, a clone needed at least 2-fold expansion over unstimulated cells and a minimum CFSE-low frequency of 0.002% (template counts) or 0.001% (read counts). Clones detected in sequenced pre-transplant spleen, lymph node, or MLR CFSE-low populations of the donor or recipient were defined as mappable. Cumulative frequency of alloreactive clones was calculated as a percentage of all sequences weighted by copy number. TCRdb stores this immuneACCESS table with in-frame sequences only. Part of the clones is absent; in the studies checked, under half of the shortfall reflects unresolved V genes, and no reason is known for the rest. That table is the source of V, J and clone size, and D and trimming were worked out from the DNA. The table for this sample lists some 81,000 clones; approximately 88% of them were counted only once. Less than 0.4% of the sample lies in the top ten.

The clonotype originates from a human donor who received an intestinal transplant. The starting material was unstimulated CD4+ T cells sorted from spleen or lymph node cells, obtained before intestinal transplant.

The CDR3 protein: CASGTRGNQPQHF. The DNA sequence is TGTGCCTCTGGGACAAGGGGCAATCAGCCCCAGCATTTT. This receptor chain uses TRBV30 and TRBJ1-5; TRBD1 is perhaps the D gene, given 6 matching bases. The CDR3 measures 13 amino acids from cysteine to phenylalanine. Here the CDR3 DNA is all that survives: 39 bases in frame from base 1. CDR1 and CDR2, looked up from the germline V gene (reference sequence), are GTSNPN and SVGIG. The trim is 7 bases for V and 2 bases for J, with a gap of 12 bases between the germline ends.